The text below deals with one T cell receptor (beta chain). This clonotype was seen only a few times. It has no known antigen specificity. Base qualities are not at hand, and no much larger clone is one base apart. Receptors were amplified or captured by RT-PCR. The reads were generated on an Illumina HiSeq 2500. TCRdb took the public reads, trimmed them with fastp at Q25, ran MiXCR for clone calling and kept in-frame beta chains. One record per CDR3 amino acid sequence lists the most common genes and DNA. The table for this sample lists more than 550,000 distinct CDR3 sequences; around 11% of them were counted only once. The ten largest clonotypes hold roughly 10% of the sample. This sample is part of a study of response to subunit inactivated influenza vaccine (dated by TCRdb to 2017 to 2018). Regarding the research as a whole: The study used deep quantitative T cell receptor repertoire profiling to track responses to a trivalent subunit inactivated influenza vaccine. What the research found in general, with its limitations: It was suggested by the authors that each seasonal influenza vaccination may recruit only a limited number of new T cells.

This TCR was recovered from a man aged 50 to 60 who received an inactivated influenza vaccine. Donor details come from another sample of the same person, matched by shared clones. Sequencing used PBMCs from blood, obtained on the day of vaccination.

The CDR3 region has the sequence CASSTTAGSSYNEQFF. The nucleotide sequence is given as TGTGCCAGCAGCACGACAGCCGGGAGCTCCTACAATGAGCAGTTCTTC. The rearranged segments are TRBV14 and TRBJ2-1; possibly the D gene is TRBD2, per 6 matching bases. The germline V gene yields SGHDN for CDR1 and FVKESK for CDR2. V is pared back by 5 bases and J by 0 bases, with 14 bases lying between the germline termini. Taken from cysteine to phenylalanine, the CDR3 has 16 residues. Just CDR3 DNA is preserved here, 48 bases in frame from base 1.